In this sample, the clone carrying this T cell receptor beta chain turned up many times. The germline V gene has CDR1 SQVTM and CDR2 ANQGSEA. The CDR3 length is 12 residues. The ends were cut back, 7 bases at V and 6 bases at J, with 13 bases in the middle. TCRdb reprocessed the RT-PCR reads via MiXCR and lists one record per CDR3 protein. Of almost 700,000 distinct CDR3 sequences listed, 14% are singletons. Material for sequencing was memory CD4+ T cells from blood. V and J are TRBV29-1 and TRBJ2-1; unclear D gene. The TCR originated in a female donor in good health, serving as a healthy control. CDR3 sequence: CSASVQRNEQFF. In nucleotides, the CDR3 is TGCAGCGCCTCAGTGCAACGCAATGAGCAGTTCTTC.